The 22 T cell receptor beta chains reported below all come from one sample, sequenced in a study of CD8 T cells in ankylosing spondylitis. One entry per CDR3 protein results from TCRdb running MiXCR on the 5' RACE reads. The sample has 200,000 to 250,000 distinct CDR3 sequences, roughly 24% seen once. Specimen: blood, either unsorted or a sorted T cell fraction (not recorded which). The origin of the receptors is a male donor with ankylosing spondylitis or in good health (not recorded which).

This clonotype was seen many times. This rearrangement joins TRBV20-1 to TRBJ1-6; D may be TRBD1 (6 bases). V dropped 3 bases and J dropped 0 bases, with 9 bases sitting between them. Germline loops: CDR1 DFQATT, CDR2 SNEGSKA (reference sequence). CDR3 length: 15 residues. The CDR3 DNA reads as TGCAGTGCTAGTAGGGGGGCCTCCTATAATTCACCCCTCCACTTT. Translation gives CSASRGASYNSPLHF.

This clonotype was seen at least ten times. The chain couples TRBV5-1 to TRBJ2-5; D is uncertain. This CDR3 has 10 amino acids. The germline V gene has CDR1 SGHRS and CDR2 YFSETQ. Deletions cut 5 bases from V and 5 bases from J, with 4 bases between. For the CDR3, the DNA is TGCGCCAGCAGGGGGGAGACCCAGTACTTC. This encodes CASRGETQYF.

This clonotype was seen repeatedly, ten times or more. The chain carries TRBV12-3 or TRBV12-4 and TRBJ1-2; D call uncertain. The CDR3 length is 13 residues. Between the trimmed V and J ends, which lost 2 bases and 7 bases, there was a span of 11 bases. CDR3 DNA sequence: TGTGCCAGCAGTTTAACGGGTGATCTTGGCTACACCTTC. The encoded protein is CASSLTGDLGYTF.

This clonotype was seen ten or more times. The CDR3 protein is CSARDGRSNEQFF. The DNA for the CDR3 is TGCAGTGCTAGAGATGGCAGAAGCAATGAGCAGTTCTTC. The chain links TRBV20-1 to TRBJ2-1; D unclear. Germline loops: CDR1 DFQATT, CDR2 SNEGSKA (reference sequence). Trimming removed 0 bases from V and 6 bases from J, with 9 bases in between. The CDR3 loop spans 13 amino acids.

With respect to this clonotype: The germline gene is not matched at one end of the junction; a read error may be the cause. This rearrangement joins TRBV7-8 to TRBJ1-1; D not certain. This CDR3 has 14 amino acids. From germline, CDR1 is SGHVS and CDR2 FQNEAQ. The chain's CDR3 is CVSIKEAMNTEAFF. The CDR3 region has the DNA TGTGTCAGCATAAAGGAAGCGATGAACACTGAAGCTTTCTTT.

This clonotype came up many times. CDR3 nucleotides: TGTGCCAGCAGCTTTTCGGTGAACACTGAAGCTTTCTTT. Protein: CASSFSVNTEAFF. J is TRBJ1-1 and V is TRBV7-2; unclear D gene. The germline V and J ends were trimmed by 3 bases and 0 bases, with 5 bases remaining between them. This CDR3 is built from 13 residues. In germline, CDR1 is SGHTA, CDR2 FQGNSA.

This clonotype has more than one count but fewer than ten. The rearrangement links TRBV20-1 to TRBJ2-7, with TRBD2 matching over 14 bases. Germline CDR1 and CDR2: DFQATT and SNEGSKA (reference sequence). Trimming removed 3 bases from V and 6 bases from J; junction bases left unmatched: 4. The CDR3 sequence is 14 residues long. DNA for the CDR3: TGCAGTGCTAGGGGGACTAGCGGGAGTGTCGAGCAGTACTTC. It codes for CSARGTSGSVEQYF.

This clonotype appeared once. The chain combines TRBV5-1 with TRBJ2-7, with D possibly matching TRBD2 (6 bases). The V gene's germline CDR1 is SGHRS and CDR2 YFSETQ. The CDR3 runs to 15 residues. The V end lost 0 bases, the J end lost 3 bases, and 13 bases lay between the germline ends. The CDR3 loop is CASSLGGLGGYEQYF. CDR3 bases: TGCGCCAGCAGCTTGGGGGGACTCGGCGGCTACGAGCAGTACTTC.

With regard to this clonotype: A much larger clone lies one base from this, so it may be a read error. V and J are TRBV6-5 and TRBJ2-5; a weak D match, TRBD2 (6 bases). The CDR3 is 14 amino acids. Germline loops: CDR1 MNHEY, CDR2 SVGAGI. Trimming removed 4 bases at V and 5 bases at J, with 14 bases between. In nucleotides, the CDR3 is TGTGCCAGCAGTTTTGGTGGGGGGACGGAGACCCAGTACTTC. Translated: CASSFGGGTETQYF.

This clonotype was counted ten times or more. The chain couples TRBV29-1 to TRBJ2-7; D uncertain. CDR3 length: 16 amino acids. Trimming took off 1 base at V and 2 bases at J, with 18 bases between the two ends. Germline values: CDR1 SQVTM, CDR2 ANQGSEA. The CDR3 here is CSVEAGSFQNPYEQYF. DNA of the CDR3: TGCAGCGTTGAAGCCGGATCCTTTCAAAACCCCTACGAGCAGTACTTC.

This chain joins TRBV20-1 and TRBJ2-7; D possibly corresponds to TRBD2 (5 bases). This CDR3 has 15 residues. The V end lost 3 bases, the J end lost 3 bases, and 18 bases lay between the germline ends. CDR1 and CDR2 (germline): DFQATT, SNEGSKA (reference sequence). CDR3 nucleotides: TGCAGTGCTAGGACGGGGTACTCCGTTAACTACGAGCAGTACTTC. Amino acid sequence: CSARTGYSVNYEQYF.

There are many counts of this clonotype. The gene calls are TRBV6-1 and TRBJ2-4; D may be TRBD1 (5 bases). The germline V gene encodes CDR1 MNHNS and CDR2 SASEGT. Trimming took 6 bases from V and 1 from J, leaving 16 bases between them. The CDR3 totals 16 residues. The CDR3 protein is CASSQLGSGAKNIQYF. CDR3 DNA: TGTGCCAGCAGCCAGCTAGGCTCAGGGGCCAAAAACATTCAGTACTTC.

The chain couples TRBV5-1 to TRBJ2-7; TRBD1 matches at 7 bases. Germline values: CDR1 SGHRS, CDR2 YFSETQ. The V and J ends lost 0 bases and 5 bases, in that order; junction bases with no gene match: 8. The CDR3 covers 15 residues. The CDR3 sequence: CASSLGGTVSNEQYF. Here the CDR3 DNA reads TGCGCCAGCAGCTTGGGTGGGACAGTGAGCAACGAGCAGTACTTC.

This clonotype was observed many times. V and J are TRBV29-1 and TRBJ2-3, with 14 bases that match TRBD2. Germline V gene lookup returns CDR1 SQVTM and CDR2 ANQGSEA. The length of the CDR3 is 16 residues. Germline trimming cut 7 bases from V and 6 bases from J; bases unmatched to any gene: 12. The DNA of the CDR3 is TGCAGCGCCTTAAAGGGGACTAGCGGGAGTAGGGATACGCAGTATTTT. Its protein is CSALKGTSGSRDTQYF.

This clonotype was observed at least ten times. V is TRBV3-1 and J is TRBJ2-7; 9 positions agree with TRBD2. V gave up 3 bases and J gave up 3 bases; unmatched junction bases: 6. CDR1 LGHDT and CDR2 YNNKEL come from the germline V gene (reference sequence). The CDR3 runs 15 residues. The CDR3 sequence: CASSQETSGVYEQYF. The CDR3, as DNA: TGTGCCAGCAGCCAGGAGACTAGCGGCGTCTACGAGCAGTACTTC.

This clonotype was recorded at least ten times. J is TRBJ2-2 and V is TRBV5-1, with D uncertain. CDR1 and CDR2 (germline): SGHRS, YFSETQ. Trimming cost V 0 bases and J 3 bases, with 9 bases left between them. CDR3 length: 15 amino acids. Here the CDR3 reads CASSLDVRDTGELFF. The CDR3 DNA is TGCGCCAGCAGCTTGGATGTCAGAGACACCGGGGAGCTGTTTTTT.

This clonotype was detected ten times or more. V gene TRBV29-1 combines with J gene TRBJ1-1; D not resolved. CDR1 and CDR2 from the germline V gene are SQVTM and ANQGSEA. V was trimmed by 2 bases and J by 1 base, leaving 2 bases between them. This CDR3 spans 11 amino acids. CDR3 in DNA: TGCAGCGTTGAAACGAACACTGAAGCTTTCTTT. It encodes CSVETNTEAFF.

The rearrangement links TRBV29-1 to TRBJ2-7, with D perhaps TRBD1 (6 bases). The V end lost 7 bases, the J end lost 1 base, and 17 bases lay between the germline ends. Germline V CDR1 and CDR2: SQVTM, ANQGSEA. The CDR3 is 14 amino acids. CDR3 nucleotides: TGCAGCGCAGCGCTGGGGGCTATATCCTACGAGCAGTACTTC. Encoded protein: CSAALGAISYEQYF.

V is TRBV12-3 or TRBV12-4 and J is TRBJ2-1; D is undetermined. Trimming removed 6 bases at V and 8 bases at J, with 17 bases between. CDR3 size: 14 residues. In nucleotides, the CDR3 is TGTGCCAGCAGCACGGGCCCCCGGCTGTATGAGCAGTTCTTC. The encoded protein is CASSTGPRLYEQFF.

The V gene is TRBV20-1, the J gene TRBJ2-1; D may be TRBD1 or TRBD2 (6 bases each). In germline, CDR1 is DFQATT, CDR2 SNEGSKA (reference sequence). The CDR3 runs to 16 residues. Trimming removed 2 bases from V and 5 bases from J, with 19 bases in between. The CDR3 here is CSARSAGQVLHNEQFF. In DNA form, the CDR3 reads TGCAGTGCTAGAAGCGCGGGACAAGTCCTACACAATGAGCAGTTCTTC.

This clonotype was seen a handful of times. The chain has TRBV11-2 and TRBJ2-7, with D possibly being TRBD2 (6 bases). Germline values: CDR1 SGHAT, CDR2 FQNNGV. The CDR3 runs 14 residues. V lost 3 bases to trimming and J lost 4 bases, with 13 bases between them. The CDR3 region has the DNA TGTGCCAGCAGCTTCACCGGGAGTCGTTACGAGCAGTACTTC. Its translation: CASSFTGSRYEQYF.

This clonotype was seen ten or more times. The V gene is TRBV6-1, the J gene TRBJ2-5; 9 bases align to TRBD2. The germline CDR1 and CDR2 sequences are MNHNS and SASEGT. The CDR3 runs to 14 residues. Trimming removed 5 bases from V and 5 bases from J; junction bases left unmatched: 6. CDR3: CASSKGLARETQYF. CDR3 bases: TGTGCCAGCAGTAAGGGACTAGCTCGGGAGACCCAGTACTTC.